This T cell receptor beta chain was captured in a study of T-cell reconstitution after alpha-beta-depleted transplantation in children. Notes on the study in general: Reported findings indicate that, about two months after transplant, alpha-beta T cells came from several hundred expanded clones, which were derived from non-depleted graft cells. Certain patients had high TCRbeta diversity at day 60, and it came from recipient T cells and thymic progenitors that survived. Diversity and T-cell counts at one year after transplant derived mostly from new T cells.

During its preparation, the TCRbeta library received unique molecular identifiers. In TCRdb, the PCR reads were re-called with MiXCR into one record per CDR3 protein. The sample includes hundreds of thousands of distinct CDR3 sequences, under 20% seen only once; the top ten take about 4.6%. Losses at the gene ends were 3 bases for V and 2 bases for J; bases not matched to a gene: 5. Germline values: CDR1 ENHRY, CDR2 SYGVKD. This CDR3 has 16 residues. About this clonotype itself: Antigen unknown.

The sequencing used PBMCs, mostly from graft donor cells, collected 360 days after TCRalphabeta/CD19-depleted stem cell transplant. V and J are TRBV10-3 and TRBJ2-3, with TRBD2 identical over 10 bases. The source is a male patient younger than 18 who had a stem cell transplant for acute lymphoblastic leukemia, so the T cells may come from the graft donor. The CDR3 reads CAISDLAGGVTDTQYF. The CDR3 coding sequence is TGTGCCATCAGTGACTTAGCGGGAGGCGTCACAGATACGCAGTATTTT.